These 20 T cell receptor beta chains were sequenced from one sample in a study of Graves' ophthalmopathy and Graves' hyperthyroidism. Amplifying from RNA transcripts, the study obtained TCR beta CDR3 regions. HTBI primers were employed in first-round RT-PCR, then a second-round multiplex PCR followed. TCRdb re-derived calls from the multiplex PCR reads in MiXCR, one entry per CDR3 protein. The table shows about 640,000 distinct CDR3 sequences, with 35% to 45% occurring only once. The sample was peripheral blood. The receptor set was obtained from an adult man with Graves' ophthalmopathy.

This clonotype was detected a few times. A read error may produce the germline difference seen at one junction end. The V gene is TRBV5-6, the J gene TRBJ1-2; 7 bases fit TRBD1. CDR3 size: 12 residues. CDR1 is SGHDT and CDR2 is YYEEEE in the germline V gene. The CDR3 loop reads CASSWDSSNPSF. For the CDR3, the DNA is TGTGCCAGCAGCTGGGACAGCTCAAACCCCTCCTTC.

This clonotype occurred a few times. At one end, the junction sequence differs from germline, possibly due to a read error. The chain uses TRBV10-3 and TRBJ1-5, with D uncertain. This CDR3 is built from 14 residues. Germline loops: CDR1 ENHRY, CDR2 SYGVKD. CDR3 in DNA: TGTGCCAGCAGTTCCAGTTTGAGCAATCAGCCCCAGCATTTT. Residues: CASSSSLSNQPQHF.

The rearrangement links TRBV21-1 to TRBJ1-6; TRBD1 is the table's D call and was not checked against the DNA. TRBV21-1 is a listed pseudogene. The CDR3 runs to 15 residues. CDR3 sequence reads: CASSAGQDYNSPLHF. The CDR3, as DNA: TGTGCCAGCAGCGCGGGACAGGACTATAATTCACCCCTCCACTTT.

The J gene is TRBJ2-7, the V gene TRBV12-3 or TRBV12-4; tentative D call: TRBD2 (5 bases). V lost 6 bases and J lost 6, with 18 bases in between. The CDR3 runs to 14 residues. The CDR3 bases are TGTGCCAGCAGCCCTCGGGATCTATCTGGCGAGCAGTACTTC. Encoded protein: CASSPRDLSGEQYF.

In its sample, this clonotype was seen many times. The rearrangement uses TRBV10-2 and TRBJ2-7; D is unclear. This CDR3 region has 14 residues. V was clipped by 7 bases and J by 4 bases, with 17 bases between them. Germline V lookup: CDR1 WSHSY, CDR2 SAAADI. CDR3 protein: CASTLNGISYEQYF. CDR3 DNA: TGCGCCAGCACTCTCAACGGAATTAGTTACGAGCAGTACTTC.

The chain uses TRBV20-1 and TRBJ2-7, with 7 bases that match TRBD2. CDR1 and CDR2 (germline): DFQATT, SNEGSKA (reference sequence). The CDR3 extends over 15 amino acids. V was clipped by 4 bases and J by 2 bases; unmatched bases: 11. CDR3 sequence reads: CSAKSPGTTTYEQYF. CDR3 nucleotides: TGCAGTGCTAAAAGCCCCGGGACTACAACCTACGAGCAGTACTTC.

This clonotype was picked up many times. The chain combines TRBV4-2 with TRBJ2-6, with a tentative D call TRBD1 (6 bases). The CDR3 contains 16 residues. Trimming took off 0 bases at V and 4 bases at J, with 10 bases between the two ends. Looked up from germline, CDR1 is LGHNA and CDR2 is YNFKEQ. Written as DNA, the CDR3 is TGTGCCAGCAGCCAAGAGTCAGGGGCCGGGGCCAACGTCCTGACTTTC. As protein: CASSQESGAGANVLTF.

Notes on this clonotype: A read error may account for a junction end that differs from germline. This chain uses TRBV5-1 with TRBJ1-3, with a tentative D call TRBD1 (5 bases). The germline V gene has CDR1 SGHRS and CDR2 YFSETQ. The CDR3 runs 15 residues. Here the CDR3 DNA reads TGCGCCAGCAGCCCCACCGGGACTCGTGGAAACACCGTATATTTT. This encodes CASSPTGTRGNTVYF.

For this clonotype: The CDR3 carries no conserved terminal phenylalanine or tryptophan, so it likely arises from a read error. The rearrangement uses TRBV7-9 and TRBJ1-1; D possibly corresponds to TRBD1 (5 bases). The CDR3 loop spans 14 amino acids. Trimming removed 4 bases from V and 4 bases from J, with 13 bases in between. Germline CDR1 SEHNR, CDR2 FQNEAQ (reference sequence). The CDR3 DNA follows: TGTGCCAGCAGCTCGACCGGGACGGTCACTGAAGCTTTCCTT. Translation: CASSSTGTVTEAFL.

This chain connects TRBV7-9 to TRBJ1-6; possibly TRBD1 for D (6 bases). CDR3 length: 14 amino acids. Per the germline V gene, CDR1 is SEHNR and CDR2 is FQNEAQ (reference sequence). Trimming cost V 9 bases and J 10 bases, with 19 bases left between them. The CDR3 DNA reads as TGTGCCAGTGCGCTACAGGGTGTGGGATCACCCCTCCACTTT. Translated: CASALQGVGSPLHF.

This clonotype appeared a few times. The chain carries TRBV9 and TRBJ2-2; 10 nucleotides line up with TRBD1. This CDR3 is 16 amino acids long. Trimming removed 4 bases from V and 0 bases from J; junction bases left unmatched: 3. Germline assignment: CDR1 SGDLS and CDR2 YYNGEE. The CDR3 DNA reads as TGTGCCAGCAGCATAGGACAGGGGGCGAACACCGGGGAGCTGTTTTTT. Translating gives CASSIGQGANTGELFF.

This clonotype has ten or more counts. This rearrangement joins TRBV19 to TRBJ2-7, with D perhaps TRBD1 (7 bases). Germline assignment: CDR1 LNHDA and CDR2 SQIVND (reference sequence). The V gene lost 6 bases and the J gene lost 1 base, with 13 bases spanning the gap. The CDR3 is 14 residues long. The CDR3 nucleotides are TGTGCCAGTAGGCGGGACAGTGATTCCTACGAGCAGTACTTC. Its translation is CASRRDSDSYEQYF.

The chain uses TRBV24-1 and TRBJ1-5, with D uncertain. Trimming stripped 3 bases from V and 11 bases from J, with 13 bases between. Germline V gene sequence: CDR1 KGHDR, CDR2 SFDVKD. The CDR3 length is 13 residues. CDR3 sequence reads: CATSDGSGETQHF. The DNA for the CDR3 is TGTGCCACCAGTGATGGGTCCGGGGAGACCCAGCATTTT.

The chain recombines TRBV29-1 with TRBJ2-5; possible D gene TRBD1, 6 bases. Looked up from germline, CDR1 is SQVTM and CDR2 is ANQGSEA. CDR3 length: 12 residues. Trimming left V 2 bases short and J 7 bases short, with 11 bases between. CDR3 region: CSVEPMTGTQYF. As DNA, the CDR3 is TGCAGCGTTGAACCGATGACAGGGACCCAGTACTTC.

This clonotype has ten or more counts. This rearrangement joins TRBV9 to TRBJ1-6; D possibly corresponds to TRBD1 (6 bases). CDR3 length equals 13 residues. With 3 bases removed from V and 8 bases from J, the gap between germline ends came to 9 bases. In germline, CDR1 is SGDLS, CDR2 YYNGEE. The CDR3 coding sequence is TGTGCCAGCAGCGCGGACAGTTATTCACCCCTCCACTTT. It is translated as CASSADSYSPLHF.

The CDR3 reads CSAGLGGDAGKLFF. CDR3 in DNA: TGCAGTGCGGGACTAGGGGGCGACGCGGGAAAACTGTTTTTT. The chain combines TRBV20-1 with TRBJ1-4; TRBD1 matches at 7 bases. Looked up from germline, CDR1 is DFQATT and CDR2 is SNEGSKA (reference sequence). Trimming removed 6 bases from V and 10 bases from J; junction bases left unmatched: 14. The CDR3 sequence is 14 residues long.

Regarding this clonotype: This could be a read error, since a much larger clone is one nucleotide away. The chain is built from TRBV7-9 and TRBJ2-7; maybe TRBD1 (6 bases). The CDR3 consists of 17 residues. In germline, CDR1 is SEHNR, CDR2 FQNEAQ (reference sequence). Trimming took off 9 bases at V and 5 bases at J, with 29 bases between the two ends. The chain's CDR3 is CASSPTEPGHGYNEQYF. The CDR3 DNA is TGTGCCAGTAGTCCTACGGAACCGGGACATGGATACAACGAGCAGTACTTC.

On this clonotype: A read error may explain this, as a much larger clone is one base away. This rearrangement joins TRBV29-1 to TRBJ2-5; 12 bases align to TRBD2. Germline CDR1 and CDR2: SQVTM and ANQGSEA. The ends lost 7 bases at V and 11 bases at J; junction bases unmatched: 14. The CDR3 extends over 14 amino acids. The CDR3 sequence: CSGGASGGATEQYF. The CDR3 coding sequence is TGCAGCGGAGGCGCTAGCGGGGGGGCTACTGAGCAGTACTTC.

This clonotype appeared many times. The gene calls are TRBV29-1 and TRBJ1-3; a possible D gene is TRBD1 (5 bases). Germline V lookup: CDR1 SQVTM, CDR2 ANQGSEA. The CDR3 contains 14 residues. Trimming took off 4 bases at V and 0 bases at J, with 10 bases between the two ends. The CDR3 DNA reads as TGCAGCGTTGGAGCAGGGCTCTCTGGAAACACCATATATTTT. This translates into CSVGAGLSGNTIYF.

In DNA, the CDR3 is TGTGCCAGCAGCCCGGGGGGGGAAAATCAGCCCCAGCATTTT. Its translation is CASSPGGENQPQHF. The rearrangement uses TRBV11-2 and TRBJ1-5; the D gene is possibly TRBD1 (5 bases). Germline loops: CDR1 SGHAT, CDR2 FQNNGV. The CDR3 runs 14 residues. V lost 5 bases and J lost 4, with 12 bases in between. Looking up the rest from reference TRBV11-2 and TRBJ1-5 gives the full variable domain: EAGVAQSPRYKIIEKRQSVAFWCNPISGHATLYWYQQILGQGPKLLIQFQNNGVVDDSQLPKDRFSAERLKGVDSTLKIQPAKLEDSAVYLCASSPGGENQPQHFGDGTRLSIL.